A selection of T cell receptor beta chains follows, all from one sample in a study of shared clonotypes between healthy human individuals. Clones were read by immunoSEQ multiplex PCR, and TCRdb kept only the in-frame ones, dropping some. Counted here are about 470,000 clones, about four fifths occurring once; the ten biggest clones make up approximately 13%. Sequenced material: PBMCs. These receptor sequences come from a woman aged 40-49 years in good health. Some clones in this sample may be carry-over from other donors' samples. The CDR3 runs from the conserved cysteine through the conserved F or W. Fields, in order: V gene, D gene, J gene, clone size, CDR3 protein, CDR3 DNA. The D gene is left open where the match is weak. The listing skips clone size in some rows; elsewhere it reads once, few, many or a size class.

>TRBV11-2|NA|TRBJ2-4|NA
CASSFWGTKNIQYF
TGTGCCAGCAGCTTCTGGGGAACCAAAAACATTCAGTACTTC
>TRBV6-5|NA|TRBJ2-1|NA
CASSYSGEGENEQFF
TGTGCCAGCAGTTACTCGGGGGAGGGGGAGAATGAGCAGTTCTTC
>TRBV30|NA|TRBJ1-1|few
CAWSVLGGNTEAFF
TGTGCCTGGAGTGTACTGGGGGGCAACACTGAAGCTTTCTTT
>TRBV19|NA|TRBJ2-7|NA
CASSTDRGQNRYF
TGTGCCAGTAGTACGGACCGAGGACAGAACAGGTACTTC
>TRBV7-9|NA|TRBJ2-7|NA
CASSLASGAGEQYF
TGTGCCAGCAGCTTAGCGTCGGGGGCCGGAGAGCAGTACTTC
>TRBV30|NA|TRBJ1-1|NA
CAWSARTEAFF
TGTGCCTGGAGTGCACGAACTGAAGCTTTCTTT
>TRBV4-2|NA|TRBJ2-7|once
CASSPETRETSYEQYF
TGTGCCAGCAGCCCCGAAACGAGGGAGACGTCCTACGAGCAGTACTTC
>TRBV5-1|NA|TRBJ1-5|NA
CASSLDVGSNQPQHF
TGCGCCAGCAGCTTGGACGTCGGTAGCAATCAGCCCCAGCATTTT
>TRBV21-1|NA|TRBJ2-7|NA
CASSKVGRFPWAYEQYF
TGTGCCAGCAGCAAGGTCGGGAGGTTCCCGTGGGCCTACGAGCAGTACTTC
>TRBV10-3|NA|TRBJ2-2|NA
CAISESPDTGELFF
TGTGCCATCAGTGAGTCCCCCGACACCGGGGAGCTGTTTTTT
>TRBV7-3|NA|TRBJ2-3|once
CASSPDRDTQYF
TGTGCCAGCAGCCCGGACAGAGATACGCAGTATTTT
>TRBV5-1|TRBD2|TRBJ2-1|NA
CASSVLAGVSYNEQFF
TGCGCCAGCAGCGTGTTAGCGGGAGTTTCCTACAATGAGCAGTTCTTC
>TRBV5-1|TRBD2|TRBJ2-1|NA
CASSRLAADNEQFF
TGCGCCAGCAGCAGACTAGCGGCCGACAATGAGCAGTTCTTC
>TRBV14|NA|TRBJ2-7|once
CASSQDRGQGSSYEQYF
TGTGCCAGCAGCCAAGATCGGGGCCAGGGGAGCTCCTACGAGCAGTACTTC
>TRBV5-1|NA|TRBJ2-7|NA
CASSLAPAYEQYF
TGCGCCAGCAGCTTGGCCCCGGCCTACGAGCAGTACTTC
>TRBV9|TRBD1|TRBJ2-5|NA
CATTGQGAWETQYF
TGTGCCACGACCGGACAGGGGGCATGGGAGACCCAGTACTTC
>TRBV18|NA|TRBJ1-6|NA
CASSPTEVNSPLHF
TGTGCCAGCTCACCCACAGAGGTGAATTCACCCCTCCACTTT
>TRBV10-1|NA|TRBJ2-7|once
CASPRPLRRVYEQYF
TGCGCCAGCCCTCGGCCGCTCAGGAGGGTTTACGAGCAGTACTTC
>TRBV19|TRBD1|TRBJ1-2|NA
CASSNTPGQGNGYTF
TGTGCCAGTAGTAATACTCCGGGACAGGGAAATGGCTACACCTTC
>TRBV5-1|NA|TRBJ2-5|NA
CASRGLSQETQYF
TGCGCCAGCAGGGGACTGTCACAAGAGACCCAGTACTTC
>TRBV7-2|NA|TRBJ2-3|NA
CASTPLVAATDTQYF
TGTGCCAGCACTCCTCTCGTAGCGGCCACAGATACGCAGTATTTT
>TRBV4-1|NA|TRBJ2-4|once
CASSQDRVGENIQYF
TGCGCCAGCAGCCAGGATAGGGTCGGTGAAAACATTCAGTACTTC
>TRBV14|NA|TRBJ2-1|NA
CASSQDWSPGAYNEQFF
TGTGCCAGCAGCCAAGATTGGTCGCCGGGAGCTTACAATGAGCAGTTCTTC
>TRBV28|NA|TRBJ2-3|NA
CASSPPLGRGDVDTQYF
TGTGCCAGCAGCCCCCCCCTGGGGCGGGGAGATGTGGATACGCAGTATTTT
>TRBV6-4|TRBD2|TRBJ2-1|medium-sized
CASSDDAGGQDEQFF
TGTGCCAGCAGTGACGACGCGGGAGGGCAGGATGAGCAGTTCTTC
>TRBV15|NA|TRBJ1-1|NA
CATSRIPVGNTEAFF
TGTGCCACCAGCAGAATCCCTGTGGGGAACACTGAAGCTTTCTTT
>TRBV21-1|NA|TRBJ2-7|few
CARIRLADDYEQYF
TGTGCCAGGATCCGACTAGCGGACGACTACGAGCAGTACTTC
>TRBV10-3|NA|TRBJ2-1|NA
CAIGGNLYNEQFF
TGTGCCATCGGAGGAAACCTTTACAATGAGCAGTTCTTC
>TRBV10-2|TRBD2|TRBJ2-7|NA
CASNPSGRAYEQYF
TGCGCCAGCAATCCTAGCGGGAGGGCCTACGAGCAGTACTTC
>TRBV6-1|TRBD1|TRBJ1-3|NA
CASNRDRPGNTIYF
TGTGCCAGCAACCGGGACAGGCCTGGAAACACCATATATTTT
>TRBV7-2|TRBD1|TRBJ2-7|NA
CASSLARSGGSYEQYF
TGTGCCAGCAGCTTAGCGCGGTCAGGGGGTTCCTACGAGCAGTACTTC
>TRBV19|NA|TRBJ1-1|NA
CASTEGEMNTEAFF
TGTGCCAGTACCGAGGGGGAAATGAACACTGAAGCTTTCTTT
>TRBV15|TRBD1|TRBJ2-7|medium-sized
CATSRDLIGQGTYEQYF
TGTGCCACCAGCAGAGATCTCATCGGACAGGGGACCTACGAGCAGTACTTC
>TRBV7-2|NA|TRBJ2-1|NA
CASSLDRSGYNEQFF
TGTGCCAGCAGCTTAGATCGGTCGGGCTACAATGAGCAGTTCTTC
>TRBV2|NA|TRBJ2-7|once
CASSSDSGAYEQYF
TGTGCCAGCAGTTCCGACAGTGGGGCCTACGAGCAGTACTTC
>TRBV7-9|NA|TRBJ1-4|NA
CASSFTGSSATNEKLFF
TGTGCCAGCAGCTTCACAGGGTCATCCGCAACTAATGAAAAACTGTTTTTT
>TRBV6-5|NA|TRBJ1-2|NA
CASSYTAGRVTSGYTF
TGTGCCAGCAGTTACACCGCGGGCAGGGTAACATCTGGCTACACCTTC
>TRBV28|NA|TRBJ1-4|NA
CASSWGQGRNEKLFF
TGTGCCAGCAGTTGGGGACAAGGGCGTAATGAAAAACTGTTTTTT
>TRBV7-2|TRBD1|TRBJ1-2|NA
CASSFAGGVGYTF
TGTGCCAGCAGCTTCGCAGGGGGCGTTGGCTACACCTTC
>TRBV27|TRBD2|TRBJ2-2|few
CASSGSGRGTGELFF
TGTGCCAGCAGCGGCAGCGGGAGAGGCACCGGGGAGCTGTTTTTT
>TRBV6-5|NA|TRBJ2-3|once
CASKPRSAADTQYF
TGTGCCAGCAAACCTCGGAGTGCCGCAGATACGCAGTATTTT
>TRBV5-1|TRBD1|TRBJ1-2|NA
CASRPGQGAHGYTF
TGCGCCAGCCGCCCGGGACAGGGGGCTCATGGCTACACCTTC
>TRBV10-3|NA|TRBJ2-5|NA
CAISETAYLSKETQYF
TGTGCCATCAGTGAGACGGCCTACTTATCAAAAGAGACCCAGTACTTC
>TRBV7-2|TRBD2|TRBJ2-1|NA
CASSLEATSGGYNEQFF
TGTGCCAGCAGCTTAGAGGCGACTAGCGGGGGATACAATGAGCAGTTCTTC